Sequencing of this T cell receptor (beta chain) was carried out in a study of blood T cell repertoires in COVID-19. Ages ranged from about 18 to 89 years, with residence in around 24 US areas. Only in-frame clones appear in the TCRdb table, and some are missing; sequencing was by immunoSEQ multiplex PCR. In the table there are about 140,000 clones, over 80% of which are singletons. What was sequenced was PBMCs or T cells enriched from blood (not recorded which). The clonotype comes from a man in his 70s who had been exposed to COVID-19.

The DNA for the CDR3 is TGTGCCAGCAGTACCTCTAGCGGGAGGGCCGGGAATGAGCAGTTCTTC. Translated: CASSTSSGRAGNEQFF. This chain links TRBV28 with TRBJ2-1; 12 bases are shared with TRBD2. J gave up 7 bases and V 5 bases, and 9 bases lay outside the gene matches. The CDR3 sequence is 16 residues long. Germline CDR1 MDHEN, CDR2 SYDVKM.